This TCR beta chain is from a study of cytomegalovirus exposure and HLA in healthy donors. Study-level information: For the roughly 400 genotyped donors, approximately 83% fell within the Caucasian-associated ancestry cluster.

CDR3 length: 15 amino acids. Trimming shortened V by 9 bases and J by 1 base, and 16 bases separated the two germline ends. CDR1 is MNHEY, CDR2 SVGAGI, per germline. Vbeta (60) and Jbeta (13) primers were used in the PCR. Generated by immunoSEQ multiplex PCR, the TCRdb table keeps only in-frame clones and is missing some. The table includes about 130,000 clones, 80% detected once. This clonotype was obtained from a man aged 25-45 years in good health and CMV-seronegative. Sequencing was performed on PBMCs. The rearrangement links TRBV6-5 to TRBJ2-1, with D maybe TRBD2 (6 bases). CDR3 DNA sequence: TGTGCCAGTGGATTCCGGGAGCTGTCCTACAATGAGCAGTTCTTC. As protein: CASGFRELSYNEQFF.